This passage covers 6 T cell receptor beta chains from one sample sequenced in a study of OX40 agonist ivuxolimab in advanced cancers. Assay: immunoSEQ multiplex PCR; the TCRdb copy retains only in-frame clones and omits some. Of roughly 16,000 clones in the sample, roughly 87% were seen once. Here the sequenced sample was CD4+ or CD8+ T cells sorted from blood, taken in a trial of the OX40 agonist ivuxolimab. Receptors originate from an adult with an advanced solid tumor such as melanoma, head and neck, liver or kidney cancer.

V and J are TRBV6-5 and TRBJ1-2; D unclear. The V end lost 6 bases, the J end lost 6 bases, and 8 bases lay between the germline ends. Germline V gene lookup returns CDR1 MNHEY and CDR2 SVGAGI. This CDR3 is built from 11 residues. The CDR3 bases are TGTGCCAGCAGAGATGTTGATGGCTACACCTTC. This encodes CASRDVDGYTF.

The chain links TRBV5-1 to TRBJ2-5; 7 bases align to TRBD2. Germline loops: CDR1 SGHRS, CDR2 YFSETQ. The CDR3 covers 16 residues. The V and J ends lost 2 bases and 1 base, in that order; junction bases with no gene match: 8. The CDR3 reads CASSFRAGYSQETQYF. Written as DNA, the CDR3 is TGCGCCAGCAGCTTTCGAGCGGGGTATTCCCAAGAGACCCAGTACTTC. Using reference TRBV5-1 and TRBJ2-5 for the parts outside the CDR3, the full variable domain is KAGVTQTPRYLIKTRGQQVTLSCSPISGHRSVSWYQQTPGQGLQFLFEYFSETQRNKGNFPGRFSGRQFSNSRSEMNVSTLELGDSALYLCASSFRAGYSQETQYFGPGTRLLVL.

This clone was detected once. V is TRBV19 and J is TRBJ1-2; D possibly corresponds to TRBD1 (5 bases). Trimming removed 7 bases from V and 6 bases from J, with 12 bases in between. Germline V lookup: CDR1 LNHDA, CDR2 SQIVND (reference sequence). CDR3 length equals 12 residues. Here the CDR3 DNA reads TGTGCCAGTACCCTTGGGGGGAATGGCTACACCTTC. Translating it yields CASTLGGNGYTF.

This sequence joins TRBV9 and TRBJ2-7; the D is unclear. The CDR3 covers 14 residues. The V end lost 4 bases, the J end lost 3 bases, and 14 bases lay between the germline ends. The germline V gene encodes CDR1 SGDLS and CDR2 YYNGEE. The CDR3 region is CASSPFRQNYEQYF. For the CDR3, the DNA is TGTGCCAGCAGCCCCTTTCGACAAAACTACGAGCAGTACTTC.

The rearrangement uses TRBV30 and TRBJ2-5; a weak D match, TRBD2 (6 bases). There are 14 residues in the CDR3. Germline assignment: CDR1 GTSNPN and CDR2 SVGIG (reference sequence). The V and J ends lost 0 bases and 4 bases respectively, with 12 bases between them. CDR3 amino acids: CAWSVTSGVETQYF. The CDR3 DNA sequence: TGTGCCTGGAGTGTAACCTCGGGGGTAGAGACCCAGTACTTC. Variable domain in full (rest from reference TRBV30 and TRBJ2-5): SQTIHQWPATLVQPVGSPLSLECTVEGTSNPNLYWYRQAAGRGLQLLFYSVGIGQISSEVPQNLSASRPQDRQFILSSKKLLLSDSGFYLCAWSVTSGVETQYFGPGTRLLVL.

The chain couples TRBV4-2 to TRBJ2-4, with 8 bases aligning to TRBD2. The CDR3 extends over 15 amino acids. Trimming removed 4 bases from V and 5 bases from J; junction bases left unmatched: 7. The germline gives CDR1 LGHNA, CDR2 YNFKEQ. CDR3 nucleotides: TGTGCCAGCAGCCCTTGGGACGGGGGGGAAAACATTCAGTACTTC. It translates to CASSPWDGGENIQYF.